This T cell receptor (beta chain) was recorded in a study of CD8+ T cells in alopecia areata. Regarding the study as a whole: Elevated clonality characterized lesional scalp relative to normal scalp, particularly in alopecia totalis/universalis. Resident alphabeta T cells of normal skin are also sequenced in scalp samples.

Extracted RNA was reverse transcribed, and the resulting cDNA served as sequencing template. Sequenced by immunoSEQ multiplex PCR; TCRdb stores in-frame clones only, minus some. The repertoire has about 110,000 clones, none seen only once; the ten largest take less than 20%. A word on this clone: Its antigen is still unknown. Gene and germline names: mouse.

The sample comprised lesional skin. The source is a C3H/HeJ mouse with alopecia areata. The mouse strain carries the MHC haplotype H2-k.

CDR3: CTCSAGTNSNTEVFF. CDR3 bases read: TGCACCTGCAGTGCAGGGACAAACTCAAACACA. This rearrangement joins TRBV1 to TRBJ1-1; D is possibly TRBD1 (5 bases). The CDR3 goes on 4 residues after the read ends, and that part is filled in from the germline J gene. Trimming removed 1 base from V and 0 bases from J, with 9 bases in between. The germline V gene has CDR1 NSQYPW and CDR2 LRSPGD (reference sequence). CDR3 length equals 15 residues.